The 14 T cell receptor beta chains below were found in one sample sequenced in a study of control samples from healthy donors and cancer patients. Assay: immunoSEQ multiplex PCR; the TCRdb copy retains only in-frame clones and omits some. This sample has around 140,000 clones, with approximately 93% found just once. The sample consisted of blood. The receptor source for this set is a man aged 18 to 30 in good health.

The chain has TRBV7-9 and TRBJ2-5; D unclear. The CDR3 has 16 amino acids. V was trimmed by 3 bases and J by 1 base, leaving 15 bases between them. Germline CDR1 is SEHNR and CDR2 is FQNEAQ (reference sequence). The chain's CDR3 is CASSFFRDGPQETQYF. CDR3 nucleotides: TGTGCCAGCAGCTTTTTCCGAGACGGCCCCCAAGAGACCCAGTACTTC.

V usage is TRBV21-1 and J usage is TRBJ2-2; TRBD1 is the table's D call and was not checked against the DNA. TRBV21-1 is recorded as a pseudogene. The CDR3 is 16 amino acids. For the CDR3, the DNA is TGTGCCAGCAGCAAAAGAAACAGCTCGAACACCGGGGAGCTGTTTTTT. It codes for CASSKRNSSNTGELFF.

This clone was detected only a few times. The gene calls are TRBV30 and TRBJ2-5; 8 nucleotides line up with TRBD1. Germline values: CDR1 GTSNPN, CDR2 SVGIG (reference sequence). V dropped 2 bases and J dropped 4; count of bases not matched to a gene: 15. The CDR3 spans 17 residues. The CDR3 sequence: CAWSRPGGGRRGETQYF. The CDR3 DNA reads as TGTGCCTGGAGTCGACCAGGGGGCGGAAGACGAGGAGAGACCCAGTACTTC.

This chain connects TRBV11-1 to TRBJ2-3; D gene ambiguous. Germline V CDR1 and CDR2: SGHAT, FQDESV (reference sequence). The CDR3 extends over 16 amino acids. V lost 3 bases and J 0 bases, leaving 13 bases between the germline ends. CDR3 sequence: CASSLSWGTSTDTQYF. DNA for the CDR3: TGTGCCAGCAGCTTGTCTTGGGGTACTAGCACAGATACGCAGTATTTT.

This chain connects TRBV5-1 to TRBJ1-5; D is unresolved. From germline, CDR1 is SGHRS and CDR2 YFSETQ. V lost 0 bases and J lost 1, with 11 bases in between. The CDR3 contains 16 residues. CDR3 sequence reads: CASSLGLGESNQPQHF. CDR3 DNA sequence: TGCGCCAGCAGCTTGGGGCTGGGTGAGAGCAATCAGCCCCAGCATTTT.

This clone was seen a handful of times. This chain joins TRBV6-4 and TRBJ2-2; no reliable D call. This CDR3 has 13 amino acids. Between the trimmed V and J ends, which lost 3 bases and 2 bases, there was a span of 4 bases. CDR1 and CDR2 (germline): MRHNA, SNTAGT. DNA of the CDR3: TGTGCCAGCAGTGAGGACAACACCGGGGAGCTGTTTTTT. Protein product: CASSEDNTGELFF.

This clone was seen a few times. This sample also contains other DNA sequences that code for the same CDR3. The chain has TRBV7-2 and TRBJ1-3, with 7 bases aligning to TRBD1. Germline-derived CDR1 and CDR2 are SGHTA and FQGNSA. The CDR3 covers 15 residues. V shed 4 bases and J 0 bases; nucleotides not matched to a gene: 3. In DNA, the CDR3 is TGTGCCAGCAGCTCGAGACAGGGCTCTGGAAACACCATATATTTT. Translated: CASSSRQGSGNTIYF.

J is TRBJ2-7 and V is TRBV27; 9 bases map to TRBD1. CDR3 size: 14 residues. CDR1 MNHEY and CDR2 SMNVEV come from the germline V gene (reference sequence). Germline trimming cut 6 bases from V and 3 bases from J; bases unmatched to any gene: 6. CDR3 nucleotides: TGTGCCAGCAGCCCCGGGACAGGGAACTACGAGCAGTACTTC. Protein product: CASSPGTGNYEQYF.

The rearrangement links TRBV30 to TRBJ1-3; D is uncertain. With 0 bases removed from V and 4 bases from J, the gap between germline ends came to 13 bases. The CDR3 runs 15 residues. Germline V gives CDR1 GTSNPN, CDR2 SVGIG (reference sequence). Here the CDR3 reads CAWSVRGSVGNTIYF. As DNA, the CDR3 is TGTGCCTGGAGTGTAAGAGGGTCCGTGGGAAACACCATATATTTT. Filled out from reference TRBV30 and TRBJ1-3, the complete variable domain reads SQTIHQWPATLVQPVGSPLSLECTVEGTSNPNLYWYRQAAGRGLQLLFYSVGIGQISSEVPQNLSASRPQDRQFILSSKKLLLSDSGFYLCAWSVRGSVGNTIYFGEGSWLTVV.

This chain joins TRBV7-6 and TRBJ2-2; no definite D call. Germline CDR1 and CDR2: SGHVS and FNYEAQ. The ends were cut back, 1 base at V and 5 bases at J, with 14 bases in the middle. The CDR3 runs 16 residues. The CDR3 is CASSLEEVLGTGELFF. Here the CDR3 DNA reads TGTGCCAGCAGCTTAGAGGAAGTCCTAGGGACCGGGGAGCTGTTTTTT.

This sequence joins TRBV10-2 and TRBJ2-4; D call uncertain. V was clipped by 4 bases and J by 0 bases, with 7 bases between them. The germline CDR1 and CDR2 sequences are WSHSY and SAAADI. The length of the CDR3 is 14 residues. CDR3 amino acids: CASSVTEAKNIQYF. In nucleotides, the CDR3 is TGCGCCAGCAGTGTTACCGAAGCCAAAAACATTCAGTACTTC.

This sequence joins TRBV7-2 and TRBJ2-1; TRBD1 matches 10 bases. CDR3 length: 14 residues. V gave up 3 bases and J gave up 5 bases; unmatched junction bases: 1. From germline, CDR1 is SGHTA and CDR2 FQGNSA. The CDR3 region has the DNA TGTGCCAGCAGCTTTGGGACAGGGGACAATGAGCAGTTCTTC. Translation: CASSFGTGDNEQFF.

The chain couples TRBV6-5 to TRBJ1-5, with 8 positions matching TRBD1. The germline gives CDR1 MNHEY, CDR2 SVGAGI. The CDR3 spans 15 residues. Losses at the gene ends were 0 bases for V and 2 bases for J; bases not matched to a gene: 0. CDR3 nucleotides: TGTGCCAGCAGTTACTCGACAGGGGGCAATCAGCCCCAGCATTTT. It specifies CASSYSTGGNQPQHF.

The J gene is TRBJ1-2, the V gene TRBV11-2, with D unclear. The germline V and J ends were trimmed by 0 bases and 7 bases, with 15 bases remaining between them. Germline CDR1 SGHAT, CDR2 FQNNGV. The length of the CDR3 is 15 residues. The CDR3 DNA reads TGTGCCAGCAGCTTAGATCAGGAACCTACCCGTGGCTACACCTTC. Its protein product is CASSLDQEPTRGYTF. Complete variable domain (other parts from reference TRBV11-2 and TRBJ1-2): EAGVAQSPRYKIIEKRQSVAFWCNPISGHATLYWYQQILGQGPKLLIQFQNNGVVDDSQLPKDRFSAERLKGVDSTLKIQPAKLEDSAVYLCASSLDQEPTRGYTFGSGTRLTVV.